This T cell receptor (beta chain) was recorded in a study of blood T cell repertoires in COVID-19. Germline loops: CDR1 LNHDA, CDR2 SQIVND (reference sequence). Trimming left V 2 bases short and J 4 bases short, with 6 bases between. The CDR3 extends over 13 amino acids. Assay used: immunoSEQ multiplex PCR; TCRdb lists only in-frame clones, some missing. Altogether 150,000 to 200,000 clones are present, about 81% being singletons, with the ten largest covering approximately 7.8%. Seattle's enrolled individuals joined amid active infection and were then monitored longitudinally. The sample comprised peripheral blood. This sequence originates from a woman aged 60-75 years with COVID-19, enrolled during active disease. The chain is built from TRBV19 and TRBJ2-1; D is ambiguous. The CDR3 loop reads CASSIRGYNEQFF. The CDR3, as DNA: TGTGCCAGTAGTATACGAGGTTACAATGAGCAGTTCTTC. Supplemented by reference TRBV19 and TRBJ2-1, the full variable domain reads DGGITQSPKYLFRKEGQNVTLSCEQNLNHDAMYWYRQDPGQGLRLIYYSQIVNDFQKGDIAEGYSVSREKKESFPLTVTSAQKNPTAFYLCASSIRGYNEQFFGPGTRLTVL.